This note documents a single TCR beta chain sequence. Its antigen is not known. TCRdb re-analysed the 5' RACE reads in MiXCR, keeping a single row per CDR3 protein. Here the sample spans over 150,000 distinct CDR3 sequences, around 7.2% being singletons. The germline CDR1 and CDR2 sequences are MGHRA and YSYEKL. This CDR3 is 17 amino acids long. Trimming cost V 1 base and J 5 bases; bases outside gene matches: 12. These data come from a study of T cells after yellow fever vaccination. Whole-study findings and limits: Sorted repertoires could include abundant contaminating clonotypes from bulk cells.

The source is a man aged 18 to 30 who received the YFV17D yellow fever vaccine. This chain connects TRBV4-1 to TRBJ1-2; 8 bases fit TRBD1. Material: CD4+ T cells sorted from PBMCs, obtained around 5 days after the first yellow fever vaccination. The CDR3 DNA reads TGCGCCAGCAGCCAAGTGCTAGTTGGACAGGGAGTGTATGGCTACACCTTC. Amino acids: CASSQVLVGQGVYGYTF.